The 8 T cell receptor beta chains below all came from one sample that was sequenced in a study of T cell changes during pregnancy in multiple sclerosis. Sequenced by immunoSEQ multiplex PCR; TCRdb stores in-frame clones only, minus some. The table shows around 80,000 clones, with 94% occurring only once. Sequencing was performed on peripheral blood, taken in the second trimester of pregnancy. These receptors all stem from a female donor in good health, enrolled as a control in a pregnancy study.

V and J are TRBV2 and TRBJ2-1; D is unclear. V was pared by 1 base and J by 4 bases, with 5 bases between. This CDR3 contains 13 residues. Per germline, CDR1 SNHLY and CDR2 FYNNEI. The CDR3 spells CASSEDGYNEQFF. The CDR3 region has the DNA TGTGCCAGCAGTGAAGACGGTTACAATGAGCAGTTCTTC.

The CDR3 region has the DNA TGTGCCAGCAGTCAATTCCGGGGGACAGGGATAGGTGAGCAGTTCTTC. Translated: CASSQFRGTGIGEQFF. This chain uses TRBV25-1 with TRBJ2-1; TRBD1 aligns across 9 bases. There are 16 residues in the CDR3. With 5 bases clipped from V and 9 bases from J, the junction kept 14 bases outside the gene matches. CDR1 and CDR2 (germline): MGHDK, SYGVNS.

The chain uses TRBV2 and TRBJ1-5, with D maybe TRBD1 (5 bases). Per the germline V gene, CDR1 is SNHLY and CDR2 is FYNNEI. The CDR3 length is 13 residues. The germline V and J ends were trimmed by 7 bases and 4 bases, with 11 bases remaining between them. CDR3 sequence reads: CASTRDRNQPQHF. The CDR3 nucleotides read TGTGCCAGCACGCGGGACCGTAATCAGCCCCAGCATTTT.

This chain joins TRBV5-1 and TRBJ2-1, with D possibly being TRBD2 (6 bases). The CDR3 length is 15 residues. Trimming stripped 5 bases from V and 2 bases from J, with 14 bases between. Germline V gene data show CDR1 as SGHRS and CDR2 as YFSETQ. CDR3 DNA sequence: TGCGCCAGCAGAGTTAGCGGCACCCCCTACAATGAGCAGTTCTTC. Amino acids: CASRVSGTPYNEQFF.

The chain recombines TRBV5-1 with TRBJ2-7, with D possibly TRBD2 on 6 matching bases. Trimming removed 2 bases at V and 7 bases at J, with 16 bases between. Germline V gene lookup returns CDR1 SGHRS and CDR2 YFSETQ. The CDR3 is 14 amino acids. The CDR3 is CASSLMGPAGEQYF. CDR3 nucleotides: TGCGCCAGCAGCTTAATGGGTCCGGCGGGGGAGCAGTACTTC.

A single count supports this clone. DNA for the CDR3: TGTGCCAGCAGGGCCCCTGGAAACACCATATATTTT. Translation gives CASRAPGNTIYF. The V gene is TRBV2, the J gene TRBJ1-3; D not certain. This CDR3 contains 12 residues. Trimming shortened V by 6 bases and J by 2 bases, and 5 bases separated the two germline ends. CDR1 and CDR2 from the germline V gene are SNHLY and FYNNEI.

The CDR3 region is CASSPMEGLETQYF. The CDR3 DNA follows: TGTGCCAGCTCACCAATGGAGGGCCTAGAGACCCAGTACTTC. The rearrangement joins TRBV18 to TRBJ2-5; the D gene is possibly TRBD2 (6 bases). The V and J ends lost 2 bases and 4 bases respectively, with 11 bases between them. Germline lookup yields CDR1 KGHSH and CDR2 LQKENI. There are 14 residues in the CDR3.

V is TRBV6-4 and J is TRBJ2-4, with D maybe TRBD1 (6 bases). Trimming removed 1 base from V and 0 bases from J, with 16 bases in between. Germline lookup yields CDR1 MRHNA and CDR2 SNTAGT. The CDR3 totals 18 residues. CDR3 in amino acids: CASSDYPLGRGAKNIQYF. The CDR3, as DNA: TGTGCCAGCAGTGACTACCCCTTAGGCAGGGGAGCCAAAAACATTCAGTACTTC.